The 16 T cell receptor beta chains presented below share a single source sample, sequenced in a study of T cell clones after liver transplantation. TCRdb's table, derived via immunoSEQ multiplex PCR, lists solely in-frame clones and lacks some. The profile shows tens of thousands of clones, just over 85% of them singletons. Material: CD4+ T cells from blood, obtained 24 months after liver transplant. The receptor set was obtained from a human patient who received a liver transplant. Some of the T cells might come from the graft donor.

The CDR3 nucleotides read TGTGCCAGCAGCTTAGTCAGCGCCGACGAAGCTTTCTTT. Its protein product is CASSLVSADEAFF. The gene calls are TRBV7-8 and TRBJ1-1; D unresolved. CDR3 length: 13 residues. Per the germline V gene, CDR1 is SGHVS and CDR2 is FQNEAQ. With 1 base removed from V and 8 bases from J, the gap between germline ends came to 11 bases.

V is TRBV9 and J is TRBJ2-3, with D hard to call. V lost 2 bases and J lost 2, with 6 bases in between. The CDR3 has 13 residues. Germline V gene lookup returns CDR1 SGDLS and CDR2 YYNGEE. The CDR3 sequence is CASSVANTDTQYF. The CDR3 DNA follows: TGTGCCAGCAGCGTTGCCAACACAGATACGCAGTATTTT.

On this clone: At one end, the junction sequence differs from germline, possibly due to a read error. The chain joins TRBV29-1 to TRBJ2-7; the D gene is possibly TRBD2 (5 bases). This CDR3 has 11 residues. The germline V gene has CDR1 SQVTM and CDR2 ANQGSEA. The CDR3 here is CSVVWLSERRF. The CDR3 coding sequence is TGCAGCGTTGTTTGGCTCTCAGAAAGGAGGTTC.

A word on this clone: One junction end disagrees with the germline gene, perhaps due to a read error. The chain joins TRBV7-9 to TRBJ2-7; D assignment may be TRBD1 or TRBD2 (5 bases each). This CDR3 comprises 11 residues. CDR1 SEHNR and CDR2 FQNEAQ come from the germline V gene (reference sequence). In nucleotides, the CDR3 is TGTGCCAGCAGCTTAGGGGACCGACGACGCTTC. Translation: CASSLGDRRRF.

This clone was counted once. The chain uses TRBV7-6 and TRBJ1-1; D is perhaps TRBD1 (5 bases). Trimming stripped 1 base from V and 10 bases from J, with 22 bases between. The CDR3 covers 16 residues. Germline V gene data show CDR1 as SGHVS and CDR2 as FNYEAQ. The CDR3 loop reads CASSLESGGPAKSAFF. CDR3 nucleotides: TGTGCCAGCAGCTTAGAGTCGGGGGGACCTGCCAAATCAGCTTTCTTT.

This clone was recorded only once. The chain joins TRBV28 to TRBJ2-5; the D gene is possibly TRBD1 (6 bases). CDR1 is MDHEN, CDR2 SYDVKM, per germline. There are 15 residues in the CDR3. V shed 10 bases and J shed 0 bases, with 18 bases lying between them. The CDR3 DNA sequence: TGTGCCACCATGCCGGGGACAACGTACCAAGAGACCCAGTACTTC. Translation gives CATMPGTTYQETQYF. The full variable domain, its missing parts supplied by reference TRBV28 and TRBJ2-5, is DVKVTQSSRYLVKRTGEKVFLECVQDMDHENMFWYRQDPGLGLRLIYFSYDVKMKEKGDIPEGYSVSREKKERFSLILESASTNQTSMYLCATMPGTTYQETQYFGPGTRLLVL.

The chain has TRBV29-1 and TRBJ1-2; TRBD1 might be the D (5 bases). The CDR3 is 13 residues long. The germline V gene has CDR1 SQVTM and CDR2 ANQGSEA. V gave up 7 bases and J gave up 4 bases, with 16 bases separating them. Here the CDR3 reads CSASRDGSYGYTF. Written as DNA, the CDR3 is TGCAGCGCCTCGAGGGACGGTTCCTATGGCTACACCTTC. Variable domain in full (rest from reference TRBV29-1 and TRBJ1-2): SAVISQKPSRDICQRGTSLTIQCQVDSQVTMMFWYRQQPGQSLTLIATANQGSEATYESGFVIDKFPISRPNLTFSTLTVSNMSPEDSSIYLCSASRDGSYGYTFGSGTRLTVV.

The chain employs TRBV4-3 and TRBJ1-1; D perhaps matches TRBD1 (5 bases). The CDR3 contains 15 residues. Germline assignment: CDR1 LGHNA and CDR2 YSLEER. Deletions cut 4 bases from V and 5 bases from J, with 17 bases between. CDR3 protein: CASSLNPGTITEAFF. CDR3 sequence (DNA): TGCGCCAGCAGCCTCAACCCCGGGACTATAACTGAAGCTTTCTTT.

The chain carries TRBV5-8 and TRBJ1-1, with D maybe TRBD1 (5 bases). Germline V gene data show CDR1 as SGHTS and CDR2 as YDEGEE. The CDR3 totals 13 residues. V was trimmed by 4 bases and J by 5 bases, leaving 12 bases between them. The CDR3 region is CASSVRVGTEAFF. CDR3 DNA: TGTGCCAGCAGCGTCAGGGTTGGGACTGAAGCTTTCTTT.

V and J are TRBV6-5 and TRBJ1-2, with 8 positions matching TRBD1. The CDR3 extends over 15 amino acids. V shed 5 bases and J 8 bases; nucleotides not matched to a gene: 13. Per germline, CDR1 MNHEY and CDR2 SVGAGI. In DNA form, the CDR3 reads TGTGCCAGCAGTAGACCGGGACAGGCAAAAAGGGGCTACACCTTC. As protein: CASSRPGQAKRGYTF.

The CDR3 bases are TGTGCCAGCAGCTTCCGGGGGCTTGGGAACACTGAAGCTTTCTTT. Its protein is CASSFRGLGNTEAFF. The chain is built from TRBV5-6 and TRBJ1-1, with D perhaps matching TRBD1 (6 bases). Germline CDR1 and CDR2: SGHDT and YYEEEE. This CDR3 comprises 15 residues. The germline V and J ends were trimmed by 2 bases and 1 base, with 12 bases remaining between them.

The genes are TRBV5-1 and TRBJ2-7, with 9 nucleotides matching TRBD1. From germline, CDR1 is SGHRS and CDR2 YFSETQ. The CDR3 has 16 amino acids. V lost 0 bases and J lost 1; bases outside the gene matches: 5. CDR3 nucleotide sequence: TGCGCCAGCAGCTTGGAATACAGGGGGCTTTCCTACGAGCAGTACTTC. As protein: CASSLEYRGLSYEQYF.

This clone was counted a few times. The CDR3 bases are TGTGCCAGCAGCCCGGGACAGGGGTCGAACTATGGCTACACCTTC. It specifies CASSPGQGSNYGYTF. The rearrangement uses TRBV6-6 and TRBJ1-2; 10 bases agree with TRBD1. The junction had 6 bases not matched to a gene; V was cut back by 6 bases and J by 2 bases. CDR1 is MNHNY, CDR2 SVGAGI, per germline (reference sequence). This CDR3 is built from 15 residues.

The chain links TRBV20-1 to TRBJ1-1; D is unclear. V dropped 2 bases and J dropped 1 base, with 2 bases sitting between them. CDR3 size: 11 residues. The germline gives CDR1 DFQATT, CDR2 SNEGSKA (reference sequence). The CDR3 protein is CSARKNTEAFF. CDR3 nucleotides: TGCAGTGCTAGAAAGAACACTGAAGCTTTCTTT.

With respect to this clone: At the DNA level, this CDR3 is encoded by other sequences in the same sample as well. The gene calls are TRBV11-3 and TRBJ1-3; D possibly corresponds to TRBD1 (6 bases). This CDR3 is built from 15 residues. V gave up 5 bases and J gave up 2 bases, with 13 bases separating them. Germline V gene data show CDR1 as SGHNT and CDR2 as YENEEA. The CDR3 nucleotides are TGTGCCAGCAGCCCTGGGCAGGGGCCTGGAAACACCATATATTTT. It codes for CASSPGQGPGNTIYF.

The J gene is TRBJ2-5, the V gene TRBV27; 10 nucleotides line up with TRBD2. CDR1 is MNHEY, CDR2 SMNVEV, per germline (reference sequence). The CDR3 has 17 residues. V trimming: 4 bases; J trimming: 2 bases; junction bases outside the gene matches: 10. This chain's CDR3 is CASSSRTSGYQQETQYF. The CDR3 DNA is TGTGCCAGCAGTTCTCGGACTAGCGGATACCAACAAGAGACCCAGTACTTC.